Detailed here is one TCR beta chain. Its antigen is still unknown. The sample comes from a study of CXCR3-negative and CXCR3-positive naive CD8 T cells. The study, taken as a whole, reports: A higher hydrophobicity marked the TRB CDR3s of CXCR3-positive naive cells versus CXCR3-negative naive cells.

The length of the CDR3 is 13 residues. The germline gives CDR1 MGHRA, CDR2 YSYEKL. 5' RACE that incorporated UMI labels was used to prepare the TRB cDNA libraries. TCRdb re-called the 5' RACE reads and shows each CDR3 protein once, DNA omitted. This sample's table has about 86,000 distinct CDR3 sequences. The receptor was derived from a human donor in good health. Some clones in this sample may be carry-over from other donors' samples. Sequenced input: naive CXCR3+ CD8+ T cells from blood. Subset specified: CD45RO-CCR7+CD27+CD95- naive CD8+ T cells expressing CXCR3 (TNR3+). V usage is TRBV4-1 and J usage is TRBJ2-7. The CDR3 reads CASSQDHGYEQYF.